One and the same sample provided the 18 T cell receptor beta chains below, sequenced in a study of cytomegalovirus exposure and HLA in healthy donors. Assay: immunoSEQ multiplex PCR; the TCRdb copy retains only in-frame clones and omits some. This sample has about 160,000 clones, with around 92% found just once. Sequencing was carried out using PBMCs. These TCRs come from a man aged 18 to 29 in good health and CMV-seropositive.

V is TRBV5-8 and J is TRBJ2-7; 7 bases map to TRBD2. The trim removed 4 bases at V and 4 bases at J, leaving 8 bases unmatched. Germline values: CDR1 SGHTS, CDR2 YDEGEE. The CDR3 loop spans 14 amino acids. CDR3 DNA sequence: TGTGCCAGCAGCCCCCAGCGGGGAGGATACGAGCAGTACTTC. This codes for CASSPQRGGYEQYF.

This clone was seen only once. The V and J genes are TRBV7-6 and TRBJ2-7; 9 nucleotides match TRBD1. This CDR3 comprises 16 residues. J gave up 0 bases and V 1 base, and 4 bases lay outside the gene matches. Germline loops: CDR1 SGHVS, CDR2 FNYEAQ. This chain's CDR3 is CASSLGTGANSYEQYF. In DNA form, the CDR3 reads TGTGCCAGCAGCTTAGGGACAGGGGCCAACTCCTACGAGCAGTACTTC.

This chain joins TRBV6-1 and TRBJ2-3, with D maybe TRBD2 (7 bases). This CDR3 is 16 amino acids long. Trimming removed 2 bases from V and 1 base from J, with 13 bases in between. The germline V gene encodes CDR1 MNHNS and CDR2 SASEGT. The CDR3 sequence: CASSEWTGGGTDTQYF. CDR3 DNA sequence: TGTGCCAGCAGTGAATGGACGGGGGGCGGCACAGATACGCAGTATTTT.

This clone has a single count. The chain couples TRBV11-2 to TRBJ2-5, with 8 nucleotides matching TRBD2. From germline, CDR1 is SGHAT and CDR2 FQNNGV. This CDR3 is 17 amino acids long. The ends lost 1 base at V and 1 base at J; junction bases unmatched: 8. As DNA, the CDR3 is TGTGCCAGCAGCTTAGCTCCGCGGCGGGAGGCCCAAGAGACCCAGTACTTC. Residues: CASSLAPRREAQETQYF.

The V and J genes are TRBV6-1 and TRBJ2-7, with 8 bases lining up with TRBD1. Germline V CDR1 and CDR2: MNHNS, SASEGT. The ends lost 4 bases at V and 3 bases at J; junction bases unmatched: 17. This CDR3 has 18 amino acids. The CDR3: CASSVSGRIRQGLYEQYF. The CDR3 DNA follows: TGTGCCAGCAGTGTGTCCGGTCGGATACGACAGGGGCTCTACGAGCAGTACTTC.

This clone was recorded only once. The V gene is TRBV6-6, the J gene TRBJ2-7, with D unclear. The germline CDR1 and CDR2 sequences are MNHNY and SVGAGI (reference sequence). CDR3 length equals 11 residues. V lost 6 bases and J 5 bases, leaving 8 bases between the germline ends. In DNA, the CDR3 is TGTGCCAGCAGCATTACGGACGAGCAGTACTTC. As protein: CASSITDEQYF.

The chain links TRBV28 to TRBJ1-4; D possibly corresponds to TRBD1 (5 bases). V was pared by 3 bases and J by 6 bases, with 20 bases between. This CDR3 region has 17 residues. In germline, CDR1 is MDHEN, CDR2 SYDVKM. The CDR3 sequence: CASSLDTLSQTHEKLFF. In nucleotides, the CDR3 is TGTGCCAGCAGTTTGGACACCTTAAGTCAGACGCATGAAAAACTGTTTTTT.

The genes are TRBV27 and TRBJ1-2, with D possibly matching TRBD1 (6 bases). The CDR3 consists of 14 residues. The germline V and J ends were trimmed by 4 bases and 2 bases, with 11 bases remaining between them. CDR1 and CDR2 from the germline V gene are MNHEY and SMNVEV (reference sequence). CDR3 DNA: TGTGCCAGCAGTTCAGGACAGCGAAACTATGGCTACACCTTC. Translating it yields CASSSGQRNYGYTF.

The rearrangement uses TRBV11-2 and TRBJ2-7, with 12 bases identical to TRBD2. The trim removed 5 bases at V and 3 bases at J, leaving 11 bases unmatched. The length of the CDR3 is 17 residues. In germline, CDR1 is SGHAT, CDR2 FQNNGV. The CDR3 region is CASSKKTWTSGNYEQYF. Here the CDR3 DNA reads TGTGCCAGCAGCAAAAAGACCTGGACTAGCGGGAACTACGAGCAGTACTTC.

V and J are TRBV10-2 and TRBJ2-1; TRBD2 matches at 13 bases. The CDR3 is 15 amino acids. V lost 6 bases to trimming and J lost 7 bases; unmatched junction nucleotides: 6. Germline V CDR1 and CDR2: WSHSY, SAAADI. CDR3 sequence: CASRLAGGPGNEQFF. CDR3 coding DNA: TGCGCCAGCAGACTAGCGGGAGGGCCCGGGAATGAGCAGTTCTTC.

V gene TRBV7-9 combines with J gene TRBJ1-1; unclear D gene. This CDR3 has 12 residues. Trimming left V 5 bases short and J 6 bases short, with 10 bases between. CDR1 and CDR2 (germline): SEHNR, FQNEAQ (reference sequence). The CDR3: CASSQLIAEAFF. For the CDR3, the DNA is TGTGCCAGCAGCCAACTGATCGCTGAAGCTTTCTTT.

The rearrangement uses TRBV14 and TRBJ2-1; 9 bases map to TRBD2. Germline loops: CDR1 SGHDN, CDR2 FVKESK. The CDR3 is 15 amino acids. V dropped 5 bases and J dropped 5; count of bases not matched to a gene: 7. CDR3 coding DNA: TGTGCCAGCAGCTTCGGACTAGCGTACAACAATGAGCAGTTCTTC. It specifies CASSFGLAYNNEQFF.

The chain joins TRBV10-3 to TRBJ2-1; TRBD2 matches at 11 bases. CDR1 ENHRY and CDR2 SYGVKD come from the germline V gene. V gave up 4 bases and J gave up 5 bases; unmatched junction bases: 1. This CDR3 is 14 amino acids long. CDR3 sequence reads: CAISGLAGHNEQFF. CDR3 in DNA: TGTGCCATCAGTGGACTAGCGGGACACAATGAGCAGTTCTTC.

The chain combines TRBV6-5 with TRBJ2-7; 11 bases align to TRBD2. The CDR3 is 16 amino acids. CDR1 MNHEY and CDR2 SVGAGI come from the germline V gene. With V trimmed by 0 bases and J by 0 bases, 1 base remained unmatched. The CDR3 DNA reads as TGTGCCAGCAGTTACTCGGGACTAGCGGACTCCTACGAGCAGTACTTC. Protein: CASSYSGLADSYEQYF.

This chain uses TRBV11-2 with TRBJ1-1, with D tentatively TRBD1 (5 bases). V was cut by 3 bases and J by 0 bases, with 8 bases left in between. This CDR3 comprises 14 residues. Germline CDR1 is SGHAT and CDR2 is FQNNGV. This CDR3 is CASSLTALNTEAFF. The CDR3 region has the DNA TGTGCCAGCAGCTTGACAGCGTTGAACACTGAAGCTTTCTTT.

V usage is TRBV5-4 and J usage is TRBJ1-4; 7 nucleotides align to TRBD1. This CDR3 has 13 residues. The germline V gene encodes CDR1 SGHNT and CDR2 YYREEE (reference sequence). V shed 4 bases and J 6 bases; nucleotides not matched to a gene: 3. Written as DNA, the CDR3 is TGTGCCAGCAGCCTGGGACAGTATGAAAAACTGTTTTTT. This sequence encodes CASSLGQYEKLFF.

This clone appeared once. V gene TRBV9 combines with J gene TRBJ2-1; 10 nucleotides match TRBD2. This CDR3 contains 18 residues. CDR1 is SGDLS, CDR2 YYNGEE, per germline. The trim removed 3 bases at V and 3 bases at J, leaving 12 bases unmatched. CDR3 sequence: CASSAGAGGPENYNEQFF. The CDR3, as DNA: TGTGCCAGCAGCGCCGGAGCGGGAGGGCCTGAAAACTACAATGAGCAGTTCTTC.

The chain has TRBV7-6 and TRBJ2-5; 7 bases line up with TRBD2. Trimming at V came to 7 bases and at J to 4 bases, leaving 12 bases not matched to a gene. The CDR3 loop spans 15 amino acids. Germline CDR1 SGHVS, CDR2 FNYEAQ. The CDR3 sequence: CASTSRGERGETQYF. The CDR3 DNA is TGTGCCAGCACCTCACGGGGGGAGAGGGGAGAGACCCAGTACTTC.